This TCR beta chain was sequenced during a study of cytomegalovirus exposure and HLA in healthy donors listed by TCRdb under 2017. A note on the overall study: An earlier analysis of under 600 of the donors reported roughly 270 Gb of sequence data and 100 million to 140 million unique TCR beta sequences from some 180 million T cells. An early release covering 550 to 650 HLA-typed donors comprised approximately 290 gigabases of sequencing data and 85 million to 100 million unique TCR sequences. Of the roughly 400 genotyped donors, approximately 83% fell in the genetic ancestry cluster associated with self-reported Caucasian donors. The study was designed to test whether signatures of past pathogen exposure could be identified by cataloging public T cell receptors. Using immunosequencing, the study profiled T cell repertoires from about 610 subjects and related those repertoires to cytomegalovirus serostatus. Along with the roughly 610-subject first cohort, a separate validation cohort of over a hundred different subjects was used. To predict cytomegalovirus infection status, the study brought together high-throughput TCR immunosequencing, statistical association of individual TCRs with disease status, and machine learning. A later analysis re-examined previously published TCR beta repertoires from about 700 donors and added high-resolution HLA genotyping to investigate patterns of TCR occurrence. Rather than using new phenotypic data, the later analysis identified candidate immune exposures from TCR beta sequences and from how often those sequences occurred across donors. An earlier analysis of 500 to 750 of the donors applied high-throughput TCR beta sequencing to assess whether each TCR beta V gene segment acted as functional or pseudogenic. Alongside the repertoire data, information on donor age, sex, ethnicity and CMV serostatus was compiled. A later genetic analysis took genome-wide SNP genotypes for about three fifths of the roughly 670 donors and used that subset as a discovery cohort. All discovery cohort repertoires had been generated using a single sequencing platform. HLA typing included class I and class II loci at four-digit resolution. Typing coverage varied by locus: about 629-640 donors for A, B, C, DRB1 and DQB1; approximately 500 for DQA1; more than 600 for DPA1; approximately 450 for DPB1. Five DR-DQ haplotypes were handled as single units for association and clustering, since linkage in the cohort was strong. Across approximately 420 genotyped donors of the cohort, an average of about 220,000 unique TCR beta nucleotide sequences per donor were sequenced, and roughly 20% of those sequences were non-productive.

The cohort consisted of 600 to 700 healthy bone marrow donors. At the time of sampling, all cohort members were nominally healthy, though unrecorded immune exposures were likely present. The donor tested CMV seronegative and was one of the 352 seronegative cohort members. A peripheral blood sample was provided by each donor, and peripheral blood mononuclear cells were used for TCR beta sequencing. Genomic DNA was extracted from the blood cell samples with the Qiagen DNeasy Blood Extraction Kit. Beyond this particular receptor, the publication reports: The classifier was reported to diagnose cytomegalovirus status with high specificity and sensitivity in both the original and validation cohorts. In vitro tests confirmed that a few of the cytomegalovirus-associated TCR beta chains recognize cytomegalovirus antigens. While some public TCRs were present in many individuals, most TCR sequences turned up only very rarely across donors. A further reported finding was that TCR beta sequences accurately predicted the HLA-A and HLA-B alleles for most subjects in the first cohort. In an earlier analysis of over 550 of the donors, most TCR beta V segments were observed in productive rearrangements about 87% or about 30% of the time, broadly matching IMGT annotations. The sequencing pipeline was judged likely to have produced a cluster of highly shared sequence variants as a technical artifact. HLA typing was unavailable for some donors at each locus, so association tests used only the typed subset. In a later analysis, HLA-associated TCR beta chains showed more clonal expansion and lower generation probabilities than non-associated chains that were equally common. Because the 87-base-pair reads could not distinguish some IMGT-functional V segments, including TRBV6-2 and TRBV6-3, those segments were excluded. Linkage disequilibrium might explain the correlated functional status among segregating V segments, but an unknown experimental factor could not be ruled out. According to a later analysis, TCR association rates differed among HLA loci, with DRB1 alleles showing the most associated TCRs and HLA-C alleles showing the fewest. Only TCR beta chains were sequenced in this cohort, and the absence of alpha or paired-chain data limited detectable features. A total of about 180 TCR beta chains were listed by the study as associated with cytomegalovirus. CMV serostatus was the only immune exposure information available for the cohort. A later analysis reported that several top co-occurrence clusters appeared linked to parvovirus B19, influenza, CMV and Epstein-Barr virus. Assigning TCR associations to individual alleles was difficult when HLA alleles, especially DR and DQ, strongly co-occurred. In a later genetic analysis, a missense DCLRE1C variant was associated with V-gene and J-gene trimming of TCR beta chains, and the association was replicated in an independent cohort. At a false discovery rate of 0.05, a later analysis linked about 17,000 TCR beta sequences to specific HLA alleles. Sequencing depth was assumed to be roughly uniform across donors in the presence/absence analyses, though that assumption may not hold. Because counts were too low, more than 15 rarely observed V segments, including chromosome 9 orphons, were excluded from the earlier analysis of a few hundred of the donors. In a later analysis, most CMV-associated TCR beta chains were found to appear HLA-restricted, with HLA associations seemingly driven largely by CMV exposure. According to the authors, the approach could potentially be generalized to other disease states and immunological phenotypes. A later genetic analysis reported fewer N-insertions in productive TCRs among donors in an Asian-associated ancestry cluster than the approximately 670-donor mean.

This clone was seen a handful of times. Its specific antigen is unknown. Qualities for individual bases were not recorded, and no much larger clone is one base off. Preparation of the library involved the immunoSEQ multiplex PCR assay. For the multiplex PCR, a mixture combining 60 forward primers for TCR Vbeta segments and 13 reverse primers for TCR Jbeta segments was used. Amplification of the CDR3 region of rearranged TCR beta genes was performed with a multiplex PCR assay on genomic DNA. The amplified TCR beta libraries were sequenced on the Illumina HiSeq System as 87-base-pair reads. The source study handled its data this way. Across the 500 to 850 repertoires, a later analysis counted 80 million or so unique TCR beta chains, 8.5 million to 12 million of which were shared by at least two donors. To remove PCR and sequencing errors, raw reads were error-corrected and collapsed into unique sequences using a nearest-neighbor algorithm that merged closely related sequences. Alignment of CDR3 sequences to IMGT reference sequences was used to assign V, D and J gene segments. For a sequence to be retained, a match of at least six nucleotides to both a V gene segment and a J gene segment was required. A rearrangement counted as productive if the CDR3 had no stop codons and remained in frame with V and J, and every other rearrangement counted as non-productive. Following IMGT convention, CDR3 was defined as the stretch from the second conserved V-encoded cysteine to the conserved J-encoded phenylalanine. Sequences without an unambiguous match to a single V gene segment were excluded from the earlier analysis of approximately 600 of the donors. In an earlier analysis of several hundred of the donors, V segments were called functional above 56.7% productive rearrangements and were called segregating when the between-donor standard deviation exceeded 5%. A statistical classification framework was built for diagnosing cytomegalovirus status from the catalog of TCR beta chain sequences. A later analysis assigned V and J genes by comparing TCR nucleotide sequences with IMGT/GENE-DB human TR gene sequences. In a later analysis, CDR3 sequences and most-parsimonious VDJ recombination scenarios were assigned using the TCRdist pipeline. In a later analysis, each TCR beta chain was defined by its CDR3 amino acid sequence together with its V-gene family, and reads without a unique V-gene family were excluded. A later analysis removed several hundred highly shared, low-generation-probability nucleotide sequences to deal with suspected cross-contamination and a sequencing artifact. In a later analysis, a clonal expansion index for each public chain was calculated from normalized within-repertoire ranks of inferred template counts. A later analysis computed generation probabilities with a VDJ recombination model fitted to out-of-frame rearrangements, and checked the results against IGoR. In a later analysis, hypergeometric tests were used to score TCR-TCR, TCR-HLA and TCR-CMV co-occurrence, with a repertoire-size bias correction applied to TCR pairs. False discovery rates were estimated in a later analysis by permuting HLA or CMV assignments 20 times. A later analysis grouped co-occurring TCRs with DBSCAN, adding TCRdist sequence similarity when clustering within HLA-allele-positive subsets. Co-occurrence clustering excluded repertoires with fewer than 30,000 or more than 120,000 public chains, plus five with anomalous nucleotide sharing. TCRdb carries this immuneACCESS record with in-frame sequences only. Its versions omit some clonotypes, under half of them owing to an unresolved V gene in the studies checked, with the rest unexplained. V and J calls and clone size come straight from that table; D and trimming were deduced from the DNA. This sample has some 130,000 clones in its table, and roughly three quarters of those were observed once. Clones ranked in the top ten supply about 2% of the sample.

The V end loses 8 bases and the J end loses 8 bases, and a stretch of 16 bases separates them. Spanning cysteine to phenylalanine, the CDR3 consists of 12 amino acids. Only the CDR3 DNA is retained, 36 bases long and in frame from the first base. The germline V gene (reference sequence) supplies CDR1 MNHNY and CDR2 SVGAGI. The sequencing input was PBMCs. The chain links TRBV6-6 with TRBJ2-7, and possibly TRBD1, on 6 matching bases. This receptor was obtained from a man aged 18 to 29 in good health and CMV-seronegative. The sequenced DNA is TGTGCCAGCTACGAAGTAGGGACAAAGCAGTACTTC. This encodes CASYEVGTKQYF.